The 16 T cell receptor beta chains reported below all come from one sample, sequenced in a study of identical twins. Via MiXCR, TCRdb re-called the 5' RACE reads, giving one row per CDR3 protein. The data show about 890,000 distinct CDR3 sequences, about 12% seen once. The sample was also reused in another study, on yellow fever vaccine responses in identical twins.

Sequenced material: PBMCs. These receptor sequences come from a woman between 18 and 29 years old in good health.

This clonotype occurred many times. The V gene is TRBV6-5, the J gene TRBJ1-1; TRBD1 might be the D (5 bases). V dropped 0 bases and J dropped 3 bases, with 14 bases sitting between them. The CDR3 runs to 16 residues. Germline V lookup: CDR1 MNHEY, CDR2 SVGAGI. In DNA, the CDR3 is TGTGCCAGCAGTTACTCGGGGGTCTCGGGGTACACTGAAGCTTTCTTT. Protein product: CASSYSGVSGYTEAFF.

The chain joins TRBV11-2 to TRBJ2-7; maybe TRBD1 (6 bases). The V gene's germline CDR1 is SGHAT and CDR2 FQNNGV. CDR3 size: 15 residues. V lost 1 base, J lost 2 bases, and 12 bases lay in between. The CDR3 loop is CASSLGAGDTYEQYV. In nucleotides, the CDR3 is TGTGCCAGCAGCTTAGGGGCAGGGGATACCTACGAGCAGTACGTC.

This clonotype was recorded a few times. V is TRBV27 and J is TRBJ1-1; D remains ambiguous. Trimming left V 3 bases short and J 0 bases short, with 20 bases between. The length of the CDR3 is 18 residues. Looked up from germline, CDR1 is MNHEY and CDR2 is SMNVEV (reference sequence). CDR3 region: CASSFAQNHKILNTEAFF. CDR3 DNA: TGTGCCAGCAGTTTTGCCCAGAACCATAAAATACTGAACACTGAAGCTTTCTTT.

In DNA form, the CDR3 reads TGTGCCACGACCCCTAGCGGGGCGACAGATACGCAGTATTTT. This translates into CATTPSGATDTQYF. The chain joins TRBV15 to TRBJ2-3; 9 bases are a match to TRBD2. This CDR3 comprises 14 residues. V gave up 9 bases and J gave up 3 bases; unmatched junction bases: 7. CDR1 and CDR2 (germline): LNHNV, YYDKDF (reference sequence).

Turning to this clonotype: One base away lies a much larger clone, so this may be a sequencing read error. This chain joins TRBV2 and TRBJ2-1, with D perhaps TRBD1 or TRBD2 (6 bases each). V was clipped by 5 bases and J by 10 bases, with 18 bases between them. From germline, CDR1 is SNHLY and CDR2 FYNNEI. The CDR3 has 14 amino acids. The CDR3 here is CASSQGGLTYEQFF. The CDR3 DNA reads as TGTGCCAGCAGTCAAGGGGGGCTTACCTACGAGCAGTTCTTC.

Many counts were recorded for this clonotype. The chain employs TRBV27 and TRBJ2-7; tentative D call: TRBD2 (6 bases). The CDR3 is 13 amino acids. Trimming pared 2 bases from V and 4 bases from J, leaving 9 bases between. CDR1 and CDR2 from the germline V gene are MNHEY and SMNVEV (reference sequence). CDR3 DNA: TGTGCCAGCAGTTTAAATAGCGGTTACGAGCAGTACTTC. Translation gives CASSLNSGYEQYF.

This clonotype was picked up many times. The rearrangement joins TRBV5-1 to TRBJ1-4; D unclear. This CDR3 contains 14 residues. V lost 2 bases and J 5 bases, leaving 10 bases between the germline ends. Germline CDR1 is SGHRS and CDR2 is YFSETQ. The CDR3 loop is CASSFDILNEKLFF. The CDR3 DNA follows: TGCGCCAGCAGCTTCGACATATTAAATGAAAAACTGTTTTTT.

This clonotype was counted a few times. The chain recombines TRBV5-1 with TRBJ2-4, with 9 bases aligning to TRBD1. CDR3 length: 16 amino acids. V gave up 4 bases and J gave up 2 bases; unmatched junction bases: 7. Germline CDR1 reads SGHRS; CDR2 reads YFSETQ. The CDR3 sequence is CASSTTGGLSKNIQYF. DNA for the CDR3: TGCGCCAGCAGCACAACAGGGGGCTTGTCCAAAAACATTCAGTACTTC.

This clonotype was seen a few times. The V call is TRBV20-1, the J call TRBJ2-7; weak D call: TRBD1 (6 bases). The CDR3 totals 15 residues. V was shortened by 5 bases and J by 0 bases, with 17 bases between the two germline ends. CDR1 is DFQATT and CDR2 is SNEGSKA in the germline V gene (reference sequence). The CDR3 is CSALHHRVSSYEQYV. CDR3 bases: TGCAGTGCTTTACATCACAGGGTGAGCTCCTACGAGCAGTACGTC.

The chain has TRBV27 and TRBJ1-1; a possible D gene is TRBD1 (6 bases). The CDR3 is 15 amino acids. V lost 3 bases and J lost 9, with 20 bases in between. Per germline, CDR1 MNHEY and CDR2 SMNVEV (reference sequence). The CDR3 sequence is CASSLGGAQRAKAFF. The CDR3 DNA reads as TGTGCCAGCAGTTTGGGGGGGGCTCAACGGGCGAAAGCTTTCTTT.

This clonotype was counted many times. This chain connects TRBV12-3 or TRBV12-4 to TRBJ1-5; 12 nucleotides agree with TRBD1. This CDR3 region has 17 residues. J was trimmed by 7 bases and V by 5 bases; bases with no gene match: 12. The CDR3 reads CASSQGRDRGLEQPQHF. The CDR3 bases are TGTGCCAGCAGTCAAGGCCGGGACAGGGGGCTAGAGCAGCCCCAGCATTTT.

This clonotype turned up a few times. The J gene is TRBJ2-7, the V gene TRBV12-3 or TRBV12-4; D may be TRBD1 or TRBD2 (5 bases each). The CDR3 extends over 16 amino acids. The V end lost 0 bases, the J end lost 1 base, and 13 bases lay between the germline ends. CDR3 DNA sequence: TGTGCCAGCAGTTTAGCTTGGGGGTCAGGTTCCTACGAGCAGTACGTC. Translated, it gives CASSLAWGSGSYEQYV.

This clonotype was picked up a small number of times. J is TRBJ2-1 and V is TRBV20-1, with D possibly TRBD2 on 5 matching bases. Germline CDR1 is DFQATT and CDR2 is SNEGSKA (reference sequence). The CDR3 runs 16 residues. The germline V and J ends were trimmed by 3 bases and 8 bases, with 23 bases remaining between them. CDR3: CSASSILAFSFDEQFF. The CDR3 nucleotides are TGCAGTGCTAGTAGTATCCTAGCATTCTCCTTCGATGAGCAGTTCTTC.

This clonotype showed up just a few times. The CDR3 here is CASSSGQSRSYFSYNEQFF. CDR3 DNA sequence: TGTGCCAGCAGTTCTGGTCAATCCAGGAGTTACTTCTCCTACAATGAGCAGTTCTTC. This sequence joins TRBV28 and TRBJ2-1; no clear D gene. Germline-derived CDR1 and CDR2 are MDHEN and SYDVKM. This CDR3 has 19 residues. The germline V and J ends were trimmed by 4 bases and 0 bases, with 22 bases remaining between them.

V is TRBV9 and J is TRBJ2-7; TRBD1 aligns across 9 bases. Germline V gene data show CDR1 as SGDLS and CDR2 as YYNGEE. There are 18 residues in the CDR3. The V and J ends lost 3 bases and 2 bases, in that order; junction bases with no gene match: 15. The CDR3 here is CASSASDTGQGNPYEQYF. The DNA for the CDR3 is TGTGCCAGCAGCGCATCAGACACAGGACAGGGGAACCCCTACGAGCAGTACTTC.

This chain uses TRBV9 with TRBJ2-1; TRBD2 matches 10 bases. This CDR3 spans 15 amino acids. The ends lost 0 bases at V and 7 bases at J; junction bases unmatched: 4. CDR1 is SGDLS and CDR2 is YYNGEE in the germline V gene. The CDR3: CASSVAPSGRNEQFF. CDR3 coding DNA: TGTGCCAGCAGCGTAGCTCCTAGCGGGAGAAATGAGCAGTTCTTC.